The present entry profiles one TCR beta chain with its context. Its matching antigen is unknown. This CDR3 contains 12 residues. The V gene's germline CDR1 is SEHNR and CDR2 FQNEAQ (reference sequence). V shed 1 base and J shed 7 bases, with 8 bases lying between them. The sample belongs to a study of cytomegalovirus exposure and HLA in healthy donors. Study summary: As released early, the data held some 80 million unique TCRs from HLA-typed donors.

The PCR was carried out with 60 Vbeta primers and 13 Jbeta primers. Profiled with immunoSEQ multiplex PCR; TCRdb holds only in-frame clones, not every one. The sample includes roughly 150,000 clones, approximately 78% of them seen just once. General study findings and limits: Later analysis demonstrated an association between a missense DCLRE1C variant and TCR beta V- and J-gene trimming. Links to common viral pathogens appeared, in a later analysis, for several of the most significant clusters. Later analysis identified 16,951 TCR beta sequences associated with HLA alleles, using a false discovery rate threshold of 0.05.

The sequence was collected from a male donor in good health and CMV-seronegative. The sample was PBMCs. The chain uses TRBV7-9 and TRBJ2-7, with D tentatively TRBD2 (6 bases). CDR3: CASSLEGREQYF. The CDR3 bases are TGTGCCAGCAGCTTAGAAGGGAGGGAGCAGTACTTC.